The T cell receptor (beta chain) under discussion was sequenced for a study of cytomegalovirus exposure and HLA in healthy donors. Study outcomes and limitations: Later analysis identified a missense DCLRE1C variant that was linked to TCR beta V- and J-gene trimming.

CDR1 is SEHNR and CDR2 is FQNEAQ in the germline V gene (reference sequence). The CDR3 totals 14 residues. Researchers ran the PCR with 60 Vbeta and 13 Jbeta primers. Sequencing used immunoSEQ multiplex PCR; TCRdb keeps in-frame clones, though not all of them. The sample includes 150,000 to 200,000 clones, 77% of them seen just once. As concerns this clone: Its antigen is currently unknown. A junction end diverges from the germline sequence, so it may reflect a read error.

This chain uses TRBV7-9 with TRBJ1-2; a weak D match, TRBD1 (5 bases). The TCR comes from a woman aged 25-40 years in good health and CMV-seronegative. Sequencing was performed on PBMCs. DNA of the CDR3: TGTTCCAGCAGCTTAGCCGCGTCAGGGCATGGCTACACCTTC. Its protein is CSSSLAASGHGYTF.